This T cell receptor (beta chain) was identified in a study of blood T cell repertoires in COVID-19. Turning to the study itself: The study drew acute and convalescent COVID-19 samples from the United States, Italy and Spain. T cells, B-cell-depleted T cells, or PBMCs supplied cDNA or gDNA.

In germline, CDR1 is SGDLS, CDR2 YYNGEE. The CDR3 length is 15 residues. The V and J ends lost 2 bases and 0 bases respectively, with 10 bases between them. Original handling: Amplification with reference gene primers provided the estimates of nucleated cell counts. Profiled with immunoSEQ multiplex PCR; TCRdb holds only in-frame clones, not every one. V and J calls and clone size follow that table, whereas D and trimming were derived from the DNA. The sample has around 250,000 clones; roughly nine tenths are singletons. Sequencing input: peripheral blood. The TCR comes from a woman in her sixties who had recovered from COVID-19. V usage is TRBV9 and J usage is TRBJ2-3; perhaps TRBD2 as D (6 bases). CDR3 amino acids: CASSVPEGSTDTQYF. In DNA, the CDR3 is TGTGCCAGCAGCGTCCCGGAGGGGAGCACAGATACGCAGTATTTT. Filled out from reference TRBV9 and TRBJ2-3, the complete variable domain reads DSGVTQTPKHLITATGQRVTLRCSPRSGDLSVYWYQQSLDQGLQFLIQYYNGEERAKGNILERFSAQQFPDLHSELNLSSLELGDSALYFCASSVPEGSTDTQYFGPGTRLTVL.